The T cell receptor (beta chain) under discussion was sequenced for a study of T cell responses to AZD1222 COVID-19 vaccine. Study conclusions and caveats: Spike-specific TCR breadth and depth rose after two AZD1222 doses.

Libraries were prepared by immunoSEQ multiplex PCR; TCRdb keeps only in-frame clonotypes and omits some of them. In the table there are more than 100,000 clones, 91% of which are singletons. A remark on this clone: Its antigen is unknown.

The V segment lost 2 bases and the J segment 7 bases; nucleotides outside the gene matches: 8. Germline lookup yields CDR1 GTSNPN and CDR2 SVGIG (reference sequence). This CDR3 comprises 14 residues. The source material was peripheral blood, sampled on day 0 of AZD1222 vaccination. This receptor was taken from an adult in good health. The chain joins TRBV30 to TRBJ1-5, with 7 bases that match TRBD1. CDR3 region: CAWSRTGARQPQHF. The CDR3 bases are TGTGCCTGGAGTCGTACAGGGGCGCGGCAGCCCCAGCATTTT.